This T cell receptor beta chain was sequenced during a study of post-analysis software for immune sequencing data. As for the study in general: Relapsing-remitting, secondary progressive and progressive-relapsing forms made up the multiple sclerosis disease courses. Whole-study results and caveats: Compared against controls, patients with multiple sclerosis displayed significantly lower normalized Chao1 diversity. TRBV segments more frequent in patients than in controls numbered several and included TRBV5-6, TRBV5-1 and TRBV20-1. Strong co-clustering by F measure was seen for same-batch samples.

The CDR3 length is 16 residues. V was clipped by 1 base and J by 7 bases; unmatched bases: 7. Germline CDR1 and CDR2: DFQATT and SNEGSKA (reference sequence). Included in the TCR beta cDNA libraries were unique molecular identifiers. T cells, about 0.95 to 10 million of them, yielded roughly 470,000 cDNA molecules. TCRdb itself ran the PCR reads through MiXCR, one entry per CDR3 protein. The top ten hold less than 8% of the sample, which has more than 350,000 distinct CDR3 sequences, less than 40% seen once. In its sample, this clonotype was seen a few times. Its antigen is unknown. This clonotype was obtained from a girl aged 2 to 10 with multiple sclerosis. This rearrangement joins TRBV20-1 to TRBJ1-6, with 10 nucleotides matching TRBD1. The source material was blood. The DNA of the CDR3 is TGCAGTGCTAGAGGGGGACAGGGGAAAGCAAATTCACCCCTCCACTTT. Its protein is CSARGGQGKANSPLHF.